These 10 T cell receptor beta chains share one sample of origin, sequenced in a study of T cells in Graves' hyperthyroidism and ophthalmopathy. The source material, RNA transcripts, was used to amplify TCR beta CDR3 regions. An initial round of RT-PCR targeting the TCR CDR3 relied on the HTBI primer set. TCRdb processed the multiplex PCR reads anew with MiXCR; each CDR3 protein has one entry. The profile covers approximately 640,000 distinct CDR3 sequences, with 45% appearing a single time and 7% to 7.5% taken by the ten largest. Sequencing input: peripheral blood or thyroid tissue (not recorded which). Receptors were obtained from an adult man with Graves' disease, either hyperthyroidism or ophthalmopathy (not recorded which).

This clonotype was counted only a few times. V is TRBV6-5 and J is TRBJ1-3; D is ambiguous. The germline V and J ends were trimmed by 4 bases and 0 bases, with 7 bases remaining between them. The V gene's germline CDR1 is MNHEY and CDR2 SVGAGI. The CDR3 spans 14 residues. This CDR3 reads CASSFPSSGNTIYF. The CDR3 nucleotides are TGTGCCAGCAGTTTTCCCAGCTCTGGAAACACCATATATTTT.

This clonotype was recorded at least ten times. Written as DNA, the CDR3 is TGCAGTGCTCGAGGGACTAGCCAAGAGACCCAGTACTTC. Translation: CSARGTSQETQYF. The rearrangement links TRBV20-1 to TRBJ2-5, with 8 positions matching TRBD2. J lost 1 base, V lost 5 bases, and 3 bases had no gene match. The CDR3 covers 13 residues. CDR1 and CDR2 from the germline V gene are DFQATT and SNEGSKA (reference sequence).

This clonotype was recorded a few times. The chain combines TRBV7-9 with TRBJ2-7; D not resolved. The CDR3 length is 13 residues. V was shortened by 6 bases and J by 1 base, with 10 bases between the two germline ends. Germline V gene data show CDR1 as SEHNR and CDR2 as FQNEAQ (reference sequence). CDR3: CASRPDTSYEQYF. The CDR3 region has the DNA TGTGCCAGCAGACCCGACACGTCCTACGAGCAGTACTTC.

This clonotype was counted between two and nine times. V usage is TRBV6-1 and J usage is TRBJ1-4; D is undetermined. With 6 bases removed from V and 8 bases from J, the gap between germline ends came to 16 bases. This CDR3 spans 14 amino acids. CDR1 is MNHNS and CDR2 is SASEGT in the germline V gene. This chain's CDR3 is CASRPSGYGEKLFF. The CDR3 coding sequence is TGTGCCAGCAGGCCCTCCGGGTACGGAGAAAAACTGTTTTTT.

Turning to this clonotype: Being one base from a much bigger clone, this may be a read error. V is TRBV7-2 and J is TRBJ1-4; a weak D match, TRBD1 (5 bases). From germline, CDR1 is SGHTA and CDR2 FQGNSA. Trimming stripped 7 bases from V and 5 bases from J, with 11 bases between. The CDR3 loop spans 13 amino acids. In DNA, the CDR3 is TGTGCCAGCATGCGCGGGGGAAATGAAAAACTGTTTTTT. It translates to CASMRGGNEKLFF.

This clonotype was seen many times. The rearrangement links TRBV12-3 or TRBV12-4 to TRBJ1-5; 7 nucleotides align to TRBD1. Trimming removed 7 bases from V and 6 bases from J; junction bases left unmatched: 12. CDR3 length: 15 residues. CDR3 sequence reads: CASNLSGRGGQPQHF. The CDR3 bases are TGTGCCAGCAATCTTTCCGGCAGGGGGGGTCAGCCCCAGCATTTT.

V gene TRBV29-1 combines with J gene TRBJ2-7, with D possibly being TRBD2 (7 bases). The CDR3 has 14 amino acids. Germline CDR1 SQVTM, CDR2 ANQGSEA. Trimming cost V 6 bases and J 6 bases, with 21 bases left between them. CDR3 sequence: CSVDDVRGAGEQYF. The CDR3 nucleotides read TGCAGCGTCGACGACGTCCGGGGGGCTGGCGAGCAGTACTTC.

As regards this clonotype: A single base separates this from a much larger clone, so it may be a read error. The chain is built from TRBV7-9 and TRBJ1-4; D uncertain. Germline values: CDR1 SEHNR, CDR2 FQNEAQ (reference sequence). Trimming removed 5 bases from V and 8 bases from J, with 21 bases in between. This CDR3 is 16 amino acids long. The CDR3: CASSKGLTPETEKLFF. The CDR3, as DNA: TGTGCCAGCAGCAAGGGCCTGACACCCGAGACGGAAAAACTGTTTTTT.

V usage is TRBV10-3 and J usage is TRBJ1-5, with D tentatively TRBD1 (6 bases). Germline assignment: CDR1 ENHRY and CDR2 SYGVKD. Deletions cut 10 bases from V and 11 bases from J, with 24 bases between. The CDR3 is 14 residues long. The CDR3, as DNA: TGTGCCACCAAAGGGGGGACTGCAAGCGTGACCCAGCATTTT. It yields the protein CATKGGTASVTQHF.

This clonotype was found a few times. V gene TRBV20-1 combines with J gene TRBJ2-5; 7 positions agree with TRBD2. V shed 5 bases, J shed 2 bases, and the junction held 11 bases outside the gene matches. CDR1 is DFQATT, CDR2 SNEGSKA, per germline (reference sequence). There are 15 residues in the CDR3. In DNA form, the CDR3 reads TGCAGTGCTCCACGAGGGAGGGCCACTCAAGAGACCCAGTACTTC. This encodes CSAPRGRATQETQYF.